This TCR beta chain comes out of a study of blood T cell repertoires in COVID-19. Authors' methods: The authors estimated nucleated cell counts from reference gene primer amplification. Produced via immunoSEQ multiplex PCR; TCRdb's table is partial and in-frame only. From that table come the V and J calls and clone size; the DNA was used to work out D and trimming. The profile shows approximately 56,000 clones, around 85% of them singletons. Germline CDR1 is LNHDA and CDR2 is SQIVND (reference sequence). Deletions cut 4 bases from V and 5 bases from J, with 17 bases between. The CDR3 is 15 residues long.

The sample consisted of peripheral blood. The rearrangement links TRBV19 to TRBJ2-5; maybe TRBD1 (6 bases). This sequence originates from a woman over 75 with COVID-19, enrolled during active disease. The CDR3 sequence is CASSRKPTGLETQYF. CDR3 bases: TGTGCCAGTAGTAGGAAACCCACAGGGTTGGAGACCCAGTACTTC. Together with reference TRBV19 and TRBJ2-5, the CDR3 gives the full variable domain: DGGITQSPKYLFRKEGQNVTLSCEQNLNHDAMYWYRQDPGQGLRLIYYSQIVNDFQKGDIAEGYSVSREKKESFPLTVTSAQKNPTAFYLCASSRKPTGLETQYFGPGTRLLVL.